The clone carrying this T cell receptor beta chain was detected once. This record belongs to a study of blood T cell repertoires in COVID-19. Profiled with immunoSEQ multiplex PCR; TCRdb holds only in-frame clones, not every one. The sample shows about 280,000 clones, roughly 86% of them seen only once. CDR1 MDHEN and CDR2 SYDVKM come from the germline V gene. There are 15 residues in the CDR3. The V gene lost 3 bases and the J gene lost 5 bases, with 16 bases spanning the gap. Recovery meant two consecutive negative NP/OP PCR tests, professional clearance, or resolved symptoms. The sample consisted of PBMCs or T cells enriched from blood (not recorded which). The chain combines TRBV28 with TRBJ1-1; perhaps TRBD1 as D (5 bases). This TCR was sampled from a woman in her 30s who had recovered from COVID-19. This chain's CDR3 is CASSLGGPRGTEAFF. CDR3 nucleotides: TGTGCCAGCAGTTTGGGCGGTCCCCGGGGGACTGAAGCTTTCTTT.